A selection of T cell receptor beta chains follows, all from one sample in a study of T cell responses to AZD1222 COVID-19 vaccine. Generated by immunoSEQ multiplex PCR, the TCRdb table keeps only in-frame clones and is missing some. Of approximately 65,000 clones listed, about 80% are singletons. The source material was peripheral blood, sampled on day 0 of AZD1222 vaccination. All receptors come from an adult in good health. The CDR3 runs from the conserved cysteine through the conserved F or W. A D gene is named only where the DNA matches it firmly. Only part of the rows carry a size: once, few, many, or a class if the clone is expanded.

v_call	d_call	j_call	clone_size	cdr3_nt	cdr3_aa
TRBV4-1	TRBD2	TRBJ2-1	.	TGCGCCAGCAGCCAAGGGACCGGGACTAAGTGGTTCTTC	CASSQGTGTKWFF
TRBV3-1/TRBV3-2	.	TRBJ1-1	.	TGTGCCAGCAGCCATTCAACTGAAGCTTTCTTT	CASSHSTEAFF
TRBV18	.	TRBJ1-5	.	TGTGCCAGCTCGAAACAGAGCCTCGGAGAGCCCCAGCATTTT	CASSKQSLGEPQHF
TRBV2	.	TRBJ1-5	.	TGTGCCAGCAGTTTGGAAGGGAGGAATCAGCCCCAGCATTTT	CASSLEGRNQPQHF
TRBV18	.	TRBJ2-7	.	TGTGCCAGCTCACCACTCAAGGGTCCCCACGAGCAGTACTTC	CASSPLKGPHEQYF
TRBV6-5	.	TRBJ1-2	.	TGTGCCAGCAGTTACTCGTCAAATACTAACTATGGCTACACCTTC	CASSYSSNTNYGYTF
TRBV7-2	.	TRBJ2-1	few	TGTGCCAGCAGCTTAGGTCCCCGGGTCCATGAGCAGTTCTTC	CASSLGPRVHEQFF
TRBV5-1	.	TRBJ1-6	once	TGCGCCAGCACGAAGTCGGGACCCTATAATTCACCCCTCCACTTT	CASTKSGPYNSPLHF
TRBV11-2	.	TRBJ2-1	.	TGTGCCAGCAGGGAGGATGATGAGCAGTTCTTC	CASREDDEQFF
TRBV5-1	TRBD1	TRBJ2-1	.	TGCGCCAGCAGCTTGATGGCAGGGGGCAATGAGCAGTTCTTC	CASSLMAGGNEQFF